One and the same sample provided the 30 T cell receptor beta chains below, sequenced in a study of cytomegalovirus exposure and HLA in healthy donors. PCR primers comprised 60 Vbeta and 13 Jbeta primers. Some clones are missing from TCRdb's copy, which holds only in-frame ones; the method was immunoSEQ multiplex PCR. The data contain about 90,000 clones, less than 80% of them singletons. Sequenced material: PBMCs. The receptors derive from a woman in her forties or fifties in good health and CMV-seropositive.

The gene calls are TRBV27 and TRBJ2-3; D is possibly TRBD1 (6 bases). V shed 4 bases and J shed 1 base, with 9 bases lying between them. The germline V gene encodes CDR1 MNHEY and CDR2 SMNVEV (reference sequence). The CDR3 runs 14 residues. CDR3 residues: CASSWGRRTDTQYF. Written as DNA, the CDR3 is TGTGCCAGCAGTTGGGGGCGGCGCACAGATACGCAGTATTTT.

Of note for this clone: Compared with germline, one end of the junction differs, possibly owing to a read error. The gene calls are TRBV27 and TRBJ2-7, with D hard to call. Looked up from germline, CDR1 is MNHEY and CDR2 is SMNVEV (reference sequence). The CDR3 runs 14 residues. The CDR3 DNA reads TGTGCCGGCAGCCTTCAGTGGCGGCTCTACGAGCAGTACTTC. It encodes CAGSLQWRLYEQYF.

This chain links TRBV5-4 with TRBJ2-1; possible D gene TRBD1, 5 bases. V lost 5 bases, J lost 7 bases, and 7 bases lay in between. There are 11 residues in the CDR3. The germline CDR1 and CDR2 sequences are SGHNT and YYREEE (reference sequence). The CDR3 DNA sequence: TGTGCCAGCAGTAGGGGAAATGAGCAGTTCTTC. Translated, it gives CASSRGNEQFF. Complete variable domain (other parts from reference TRBV5-4 and TRBJ2-1): ETGVTQSPTHLIKTRGQQVTLRCSSQSGHNTVSWYQQALGQGPQFIFQYYREEENGRGNFPPRFSGLQFPNYSSELNVNALELDDSALYLCASSRGNEQFFGPGTRLTVL.

This clone was counted only a few times. The chain joins TRBV25-1 to TRBJ2-5; D may be TRBD1 (5 bases). V was shortened by 7 bases and J by 4 bases, with 19 bases between the two germline ends. CDR3 length equals 15 residues. From germline, CDR1 is MGHDK and CDR2 SYGVNS. The chain's CDR3 is CASTYGAGFGETQYF. CDR3 DNA sequence: TGTGCCAGCACTTATGGCGCAGGGTTTGGAGAGACCCAGTACTTC.

The chain has TRBV2 and TRBJ2-1, with TRBD2 matching 10 bases. The germline CDR1 and CDR2 sequences are SNHLY and FYNNEI. Unmatched junction bases numbered 6, after V lost 3 bases and J lost 7 bases. This CDR3 has 15 amino acids. CDR3 sequence (DNA): TGTGCCAGCAGTGATGGTAGCGGGGGGCTGAATGAGCAGTTCTTC. This codes for CASSDGSGGLNEQFF.

This chain connects TRBV19 to TRBJ2-1, with 8 nucleotides matching TRBD1. V gave up 10 bases and J gave up 4 bases; unmatched junction bases: 6. This CDR3 has 13 residues. Looked up from germline, CDR1 is LNHDA and CDR2 is SQIVND (reference sequence). As DNA, the CDR3 is TGTGCCACCGATCAGGGGGCTTACAATGAGCAGTTCTTC. Translated: CATDQGAYNEQFF.

This clone was seen only a few times. The chain is built from TRBV7-8 and TRBJ1-1, with D uncertain. Trimming removed 5 bases at V and 1 base at J, with 11 bases between. In germline, CDR1 is SGHVS, CDR2 FQNEAQ. CDR3 size: 14 residues. The CDR3 is CASSEMEGNTEAFF. The CDR3 DNA is TGTGCCAGCAGCGAGATGGAGGGGAACACTGAAGCTTTCTTT.

The chain links TRBV5-1 to TRBJ2-1; 7 bases agree with TRBD2. This CDR3 has 16 amino acids. The trim removed 3 bases at V and 8 bases at J, leaving 14 bases unmatched. Per germline, CDR1 SGHRS and CDR2 YFSETQ. Here the CDR3 reads CASSSGASGPYYEQFF. CDR3 DNA: TGCGCCAGCAGCTCGGGCGCTAGCGGCCCTTATTATGAGCAGTTCTTC.

This clone came up once. The chain carries TRBV28 and TRBJ2-3; 7 nucleotides line up with TRBD2. This CDR3 is built from 14 residues. V lost 3 bases and J lost 2; bases outside the gene matches: 2. Germline CDR1 MDHEN, CDR2 SYDVKM. CDR3 nucleotide sequence: TGTGCCAGCAGTTTGGGGAGGGCCACAGATACGCAGTATTTT. Its protein product is CASSLGRATDTQYF. Full variable domain (remainder filled in from reference TRBV28 and TRBJ2-3): DVKVTQSSRYLVKRTGEKVFLECVQDMDHENMFWYRQDPGLGLRLIYFSYDVKMKEKGDIPEGYSVSREKKERFSLILESASTNQTSMYLCASSLGRATDTQYFGPGTRLTVL.

V is TRBV27 and J is TRBJ2-7, with a tentative D call TRBD1 (5 bases). CDR1 and CDR2 (germline): MNHEY, SMNVEV (reference sequence). This CDR3 has 12 residues. V was cut by 3 bases and J by 6 bases, with 9 bases left in between. DNA of the CDR3: TGTGCCAGCAGTTTTATTCAGGGCGAGCAGTACTTC. This encodes CASSFIQGEQYF.

This clone has a single count. The V and J genes are TRBV19 and TRBJ2-7, with 9 bases fitting TRBD1. The V segment lost 3 bases and the J segment 5 bases; nucleotides outside the gene matches: 11. This CDR3 has 16 residues. CDR1 LNHDA and CDR2 SQIVND come from the germline V gene (reference sequence). The DNA for the CDR3 is TGTGCCAGTAGTATTTCTCTCGGGACAGGGCTTCACGAGCAGTACTTC. Protein sequence: CASSISLGTGLHEQYF. The full variable domain, rest sourced from reference TRBV19 and TRBJ2-7, is DGGITQSPKYLFRKEGQNVTLSCEQNLNHDAMYWYRQDPGQGLRLIYYSQIVNDFQKGDIAEGYSVSREKKESFPLTVTSAQKNPTAFYLCASSISLGTGLHEQYFGPGTRLTVT.

This chain uses TRBV2 with TRBJ2-7, with 9 bases lining up with TRBD1. Trimming took 3 bases from V and 3 from J; bases not matched to a gene: 9. Germline lookup yields CDR1 SNHLY and CDR2 FYNNEI. The CDR3 is 16 amino acids. The CDR3, as DNA: TGTGCCAGCAGTGAGGGTGGGACAGGGAGGAACTACGAGCAGTACTTC. Its translation: CASSEGGTGRNYEQYF.

V usage is TRBV6-4 and J usage is TRBJ1-3; D is perhaps TRBD1 (5 bases). Germline-derived CDR1 and CDR2 are MRHNA and SNTAGT. V was cut by 2 bases and J by 3 bases, with 5 bases left in between. CDR3 length: 13 amino acids. DNA of the CDR3: TGTGCCAGCAGTGACAGGGGTGGAAACACCATATATTTT. Protein sequence: CASSDRGGNTIYF.

This clone occurred a few times. The rearrangement joins TRBV5-1 to TRBJ2-3; a weak D match, TRBD1 (6 bases). The CDR3 runs to 14 residues. Trimming left V 4 bases short and J 6 bases short, with 15 bases between. From germline, CDR1 is SGHRS and CDR2 YFSETQ. The CDR3 is CASSPGEQADTQYF. CDR3 nucleotides: TGCGCCAGCAGCCCAGGGGAACAGGCGGATACGCAGTATTTT.

The chain combines TRBV14 with TRBJ1-6; D unclear. Between the trimmed V and J ends, which lost 2 bases and 7 bases, there was a span of 12 bases. Per germline, CDR1 SGHDN and CDR2 FVKESK. CDR3 length equals 15 residues. CDR3 loop: CASSQKRGGNSPLHF. In DNA form, the CDR3 reads TGTGCCAGCAGCCAAAAACGGGGTGGGAATTCACCCCTCCACTTT. The full variable domain, its missing parts supplied by reference TRBV14 and TRBJ1-6, is EAGVTQFPSHSVIEKGQTVTLRCDPISGHDNLYWYRRVMGKEIKFLLHFVKESKQDESGMPNNRFLAERTGGTYSTLKVQPAELEDSGVYFCASSQKRGGNSPLHFGNGTRLTVT.

This rearrangement joins TRBV29-1 to TRBJ2-7, with 10 bases identical to TRBD1. CDR1 and CDR2 from the germline V gene are SQVTM and ANQGSEA. CDR3 length: 15 amino acids. The CDR3 nucleotides are TGCAGTGGAAGACAGGGGGCGAAAAAAGTTGACGAGCAGTACTTC. Its protein is CSGRQGAKKVDEQYF.

This sequence joins TRBV18 and TRBJ2-5, with 12 bases aligning to TRBD2. Germline trimming cut 2 bases from V and 2 bases from J; bases unmatched to any gene: 0. Germline V gene data show CDR1 as KGHSH and CDR2 as LQKENI. The length of the CDR3 is 15 residues. The CDR3 coding sequence is TGTGCCAGCTCACCAGGACTAGCGGGGCAAGAGACCCAGTACTTC. Protein sequence: CASSPGLAGQETQYF.

In the case of this clone: One end of the junction varies from germline; a read error may be responsible. The rearrangement links TRBV7-9 to TRBJ1-1, with TRBD1 as a possible D gene (6 bases). Germline values: CDR1 SEHNR, CDR2 FQNEAQ (reference sequence). The CDR3 sequence is 12 residues long. The CDR3 region has the DNA TGTTCCAGCAGTTCTGTTCAGGGGTACGCTTTCTTT. This gives the protein CSSSSVQGYAFF.

This clone was seen a handful of times. The V call is TRBV2, the J call TRBJ1-2; D possibly corresponds to TRBD1 (5 bases). There are 13 residues in the CDR3. Germline V gene lookup returns CDR1 SNHLY and CDR2 FYNNEI. The V and J ends lost 6 bases and 3 bases respectively, with 11 bases between them. For the CDR3, the DNA is TGTGCCAGCAGACAGGACAATCACTATGGCTACACCTTC. It yields the protein CASRQDNHYGYTF.

The CDR3 spells CASSKGIIISGGRPEAFF. CDR3 DNA sequence: TGTGCCAGCAGCAAAGGCATTATTATATCGGGGGGGCGCCCTGAAGCTTTCTTT. V usage is TRBV21-1 and J usage is TRBJ1-1. TRBV21-1 corresponds to a pseudogene. This CDR3 is built from 18 residues.

This clone turned up a few times. The chain recombines TRBV19 with TRBJ1-2, with 7 bases identical to TRBD1. J gave up 4 bases and V 7 bases, and 6 bases lay outside the gene matches. The CDR3 covers 13 residues. Germline V gene lookup returns CDR1 LNHDA and CDR2 SQIVND (reference sequence). This CDR3 reads CASTSTGTYGYTF. CDR3 DNA: TGTGCCAGTACCTCGACAGGGACCTATGGCTACACCTTC.

This clone occurred a few times. V usage is TRBV6-5 and J usage is TRBJ2-7; 7 nucleotides line up with TRBD1. The J segment lost 2 bases and the V segment lost 0 bases, leaving 4 bases of the junction unmatched. Germline CDR1 is MNHEY and CDR2 is SVGAGI. The CDR3 is 15 residues long. The CDR3 loop reads CASSYSGTDTYEQYF. The CDR3 nucleotides are TGTGCCAGCAGTTACTCAGGGACAGATACCTACGAGCAGTACTTC.

This chain uses TRBV5-6 with TRBJ1-5; the D gene is possibly TRBD1 (6 bases). CDR3 length: 15 amino acids. From germline, CDR1 is SGHDT and CDR2 YYEEEE. Trimming removed 6 bases from V and 6 bases from J, with 19 bases in between. The CDR3 reads CASTVAGGRGQPQHF. The DNA of the CDR3 is TGTGCCAGCACCGTGGCGGGGGGGCGCGGTCAGCCCCAGCATTTT. Using reference TRBV5-6 and TRBJ1-5 for the parts outside the CDR3, the full variable domain is DAGVTQSPTHLIKTRGQQVTLRCSPKSGHDTVSWYQQALGQGPQFIFQYYEEEERQRGNFPDRFSGHQFPNYSSELNVNALLLGDSALYLCASTVAGGRGQPQHFGDGTRLSIL.

This CDR3 reads CASSEFGSGTGGMYTEAFF. The CDR3 coding sequence is TGTGCCAGCAGTGAATTTGGGTCCGGGACAGGGGGCATGTACACTGAAGCTTTCTTT. V gene TRBV2 combines with J gene TRBJ1-1; 12 nucleotides match TRBD1. Per germline, CDR1 SNHLY and CDR2 FYNNEI. V gave up 2 bases and J gave up 3 bases; unmatched junction bases: 13. The CDR3 totals 19 residues.

The genes are TRBV30 and TRBJ2-5; 16 bases are a match to TRBD2. V trimming: 3 bases; J trimming: 1 base; junction bases outside the gene matches: 5. CDR3 length: 17 amino acids. CDR1 is GTSNPN and CDR2 is SVGIG in the germline V gene (reference sequence). Written as DNA, the CDR3 is TGTGCCTGGAGGCCCGGGACTAGCGGGGGGGCCCAAGAGACCCAGTACTTC. Amino acids: CAWRPGTSGGAQETQYF.

About this clone itself: The same CDR3 can be traced to other DNA sequences in this sample. V gene TRBV30 combines with J gene TRBJ1-6; 9 bases are a match to TRBD1. Unmatched junction bases numbered 7, after V lost 0 bases and J lost 4 bases. Germline CDR1 is GTSNPN and CDR2 is SVGIG (reference sequence). The CDR3 is 17 amino acids. CDR3 sequence reads: CAWSVADRGVYNSPLHF. CDR3 coding DNA: TGTGCCTGGAGTGTGGCGGACAGGGGCGTTTATAATTCACCCCTCCACTTT. The full variable domain, rest sourced from reference TRBV30 and TRBJ1-6, is SQTIHQWPATLVQPVGSPLSLECTVEGTSNPNLYWYRQAAGRGLQLLFYSVGIGQISSEVPQNLSASRPQDRQFILSSKKLLLSDSGFYLCAWSVADRGVYNSPLHFGNGTRLTVT.

This clone was seen repeatedly, ten times or more. The chain recombines TRBV5-1 with TRBJ2-7, with D possibly TRBD1 on 5 matching bases. This CDR3 has 16 amino acids. V was pared by 0 bases and J by 0 bases, with 13 bases between. Germline CDR1 SGHRS, CDR2 YFSETQ. CDR3 sequence reads: CASSLGAQENSYEQYF. CDR3 nucleotide sequence: TGCGCCAGCAGCTTGGGCGCACAGGAAAACTCCTACGAGCAGTACTTC.

The rearrangement uses TRBV6-1 and TRBJ1-2, with 7 positions matching TRBD1. The CDR3 sequence is 13 residues long. The junction had 8 bases not matched to a gene; V was cut back by 10 bases and J by 3 bases. Germline V gene lookup returns CDR1 MNHNS and CDR2 SASEGT. The CDR3 nucleotides read TGTGCCACCAAGACAGGGTTGGACTATGGCTACACCTTC. It translates to CATKTGLDYGYTF.

This clone has just a few counts. The CDR3, as DNA: TGTGCCAGCAGCTTGCGACTGGGGCATGGGGGCTACACCTTC. Residues: CASSLRLGHGGYTF. The chain combines TRBV5-6 with TRBJ1-2, with TRBD1 as a possible D gene (5 bases). From germline, CDR1 is SGHDT and CDR2 YYEEEE. The germline V and J ends were trimmed by 1 base and 8 bases, with 15 bases remaining between them. This CDR3 is 14 amino acids long.

V is TRBV18 and J is TRBJ1-1; 7 bases map to TRBD1. V was pared by 6 bases and J by 1 base, with 2 bases of the junction left unmatched. The CDR3 loop spans 13 amino acids. Germline lookup yields CDR1 KGHSH and CDR2 LQKENI. The CDR3 loop is CASSQGGNTEAFF. CDR3 nucleotide sequence: TGTGCCAGCTCGCAGGGGGGGAACACTGAAGCTTTCTTT.